This is a list of T cell receptor beta chains from one sample in a study of T-cell reconstitution after alpha-beta-depleted transplantation in children. TCRdb fed the PCR reads into MiXCR, producing one record per CDR3 protein. Of 500,000 or so distinct CDR3 sequences listed, approximately 29% are singletons. The specimen comprised PBMCs from the stem cell graft donor, sampled from the stem cell graft. These receptors were taken from a human donor who donated a stem cell graft to a child with aplastic anemia. Both conserved end residues are part of each CDR3. A D gene is named only where the DNA matches it firmly.

V gene	J gene	D gene	CDR3 protein
TRBV12-3/TRBV12-4	TRBJ2-1	.	CASSLSVSSYNEQFF
TRBV12-3/TRBV12-4	TRBJ2-1	TRBD2	CASSLRLASHNEQFF
TRBV29-1	TRBJ2-1	TRBD2	CSVEWTSGPYNEQFF
TRBV7-9	TRBJ1-5	.	CASSLARAGILNQPQHF
TRBV15	TRBJ2-2	.	CATSKRTENTGELFF
TRBV7-9	TRBJ2-5	.	CASSLIAGVETQYF
TRBV6-5	TRBJ2-5	TRBD2	CASSYRGGLAQQETQYF
TRBV6-1	TRBJ1-1	TRBD1	CASSENRGRYTEAFF
TRBV7-2	TRBJ2-1	.	CASSLATTWDEQFF
TRBV25-1	TRBJ2-3	.	CASRDRYTDTQYF
TRBV7-2	TRBJ2-3	.	CATYPGRTTDTQYF
TRBV7-8	TRBJ1-4	.	CASSSLNGRLNEKLFF
TRBV20-1	TRBJ1-2	TRBD1	CSARDRGRRYTF
TRBV5-1	TRBJ1-2	.	CASSLAQGSRYGYTF
TRBV5-6	TRBJ2-1	TRBD1	CASSFSRGQGHNEQFF
TRBV12-3/TRBV12-4	TRBJ1-6	TRBD1	CASSLRQGVNSPLHF